This T cell receptor (beta chain) was sequenced during a study of OX40 agonist ivuxolimab in advanced cancers. Here immunoSEQ multiplex PCR was the method, and the copy in TCRdb shows in-frame clones only, minus some. There are around 74,000 clones in the sample; 92% occur only once, and 0.5% to 0.65% lies in the top ten. Germline assignment: CDR1 MNHEY and CDR2 SMNVEV (reference sequence). The V gene end was trimmed by 4 bases and the J gene end by 8 bases; junction bases not matched to a gene: 7. The CDR3 is 13 amino acids. Here the sequenced sample was CD4+ or CD8+ T cells sorted from blood, taken in a trial of the OX40 agonist ivuxolimab. The rearrangement links TRBV27 to TRBJ1-2, with 7 bases that match TRBD1. The receptor's source is an adult with an advanced solid tumor such as melanoma, head and neck, liver or kidney cancer. CDR3 protein: CASSSQGLGGYTF. CDR3 coding DNA: TGTGCCAGCAGTTCACAGGGGCTTGGGGGCTACACCTTC.